The rows below give T cell receptor beta chains drawn from one sample of a study of blood T cell repertoires in COVID-19. Assay used: immunoSEQ multiplex PCR; TCRdb lists only in-frame clones, some missing. This table holds 230,000 or so clones, nearly 90% found once. Input material: peripheral blood. The receptors were gathered from a woman aged 60-75 years with COVID-19, enrolled during active disease. Each CDR3 is given with its conserved first and last residue. The order of the fields is J gene, D gene, CDR3 length, V gene, clone size, CDR3 protein, CDR3 DNA. A D gene is named only where the DNA matches it firmly. Rows may omit the clone size; those that give it use once, few, many or a size class.

TRBJ1-4 | - | 16 | TRBV19 | - | CASSVKGGGTNEKLFF | TGTGCCAGTAGTGTAAAGGGGGGGGGCACTAATGAAAAACTGTTTTTT
TRBJ1-2 | - | 14 | TRBV11-2 | - | CASSSSRVGYGYTF | TGTGCCAGCAGCTCGAGCAGGGTGGGCTATGGCTACACCTTC
TRBJ1-5 | - | 16 | TRBV7-9 | - | CASSPRGQAGNQPQHF | TGTGCCAGCAGCCCGCGGGGGCAGGCGGGCAATCAGCCCCAGCATTTT
TRBJ2-2 | TRBD2 | 15 | TRBV2 | - | CASKGLGANTGELFF | TGTGCCAGCAAAGGACTAGGTGCGAACACCGGGGAGCTGTTTTTT
TRBJ1-1 | TRBD1 | 13 | TRBV18 | - | CASSPISGQDAFF | TGTGCCAGCTCACCAATATCAGGACAGGACGCTTTCTTT
TRBJ1-1 | TRBD1 | 16 | TRBV5-6 | - | CASSSIVGTGGTEAFF | TGTGCCAGCAGCTCGATCGTCGGGACAGGGGGCACTGAAGCTTTCTTT
TRBJ1-1 | - | 14 | TRBV10-3 | - | CAISDWTKNTEAFF | TGTGCCATCAGTGACTGGACTAAGAACACTGAAGCTTTCTTT
TRBJ2-2 | - | 11 | TRBV20-1 | once | CSATVAGELFF | TGCAGTGCTACAGTGGCCGGGGAGCTGTTTTTT
TRBJ1-3 | - | 13 | TRBV29-1 | once | CSVAPSSGNTIYF | TGCAGCGTTGCACCGAGCTCTGGAAACACCATATATTTT
TRBJ2-7 | TRBD2 | 14 | TRBV5-1 | - | CASSLGAGGYEQYF | TGCGCCAGCAGCTTGGGAGCGGGGGGCTACGAGCAGTACTTC
TRBJ2-7 | TRBD2 | 17 | TRBV7-2 | - | CASSLESGGSLSYEQYF | TGTGCCAGCAGCTTAGAATCGGGAGGTAGCCTCTCCTACGAGCAGTACTTC
TRBJ2-3 | TRBD2 | 15 | TRBV9 | - | CASSAASGGTDTQYF | TGTGCCAGCAGCGCCGCTAGCGGGGGCACAGATACGCAGTATTTT
TRBJ1-1 | - | 14 | TRBV12-5 | - | CASVVTRVNTEAFF | TGTGCTAGTGTCGTGACGAGGGTGAACACTGAAGCTTTCTTT
TRBJ2-3 | TRBD2 | 19 | TRBV6-2/TRBV6-3 | - | CASSFTTSGGLSSTDTQYF | TGTGCCAGCAGTTTTACTACTAGCGGGGGGCTCTCTAGCACAGATACGCAGTATTTT
TRBJ2-1 | TRBD1 | 16 | TRBV11-3 | once | CASSLEHRGAYNEQFF | TGTGCCAGCAGCTTAGAGCACAGGGGGGCATACAATGAGCAGTTCTTC
TRBJ1-5 | - | 13 | TRBV6-5 | once | CASLRERDQPQHF | TGTGCCAGCCTGAGGGAGAGGGATCAGCCCCAGCATTTT
TRBJ1-2 | TRBD1 | 15 | TRBV6-5 | - | CASTGGTGQFYGYTF | TGTGCCAGCACCGGGGGGACAGGGCAATTTTATGGCTACACCTTC
TRBJ1-3 | TRBD1 | 16 | TRBV19 | - | CASSAGQAFSGNTIYF | TGTGCCAGTAGTGCGGGACAGGCATTCTCTGGAAACACCATATATTTT